This entry concerns a single T cell receptor beta chain. Its specific antigen is unknown. Base qualities are not recorded, but no much larger clone differs from it by a single base. The data were obtained in a study of blood T cell repertoires in COVID-19 (dated by TCRdb to about 2020). Regarding the research as a whole: The collaborator samples originated in the United States, Italy and Spain and spanned the acute and convalescent phases of COVID-19. The repertoires were released in a freely available public database meant as a resource for research on the immune response to SARS-CoV-2. The dataset comprised deeply sampled blood TCRbeta repertoires from subjects exposed to, actively infected with, or recovered from COVID-19. The material from the prospective study consisted of cDNA or gDNA derived from T cells, B-cell-depleted T cells, or PBMCs. HLA class I and class II types, where available, came from metadata supplied by the sample provider rather than from assay-based typing. The samples were drawn from two sources: the first 160 participants of the ongoing ImmuneRACE study, and over 950 subjects contributed by 6 global collaborators. Sample metadata almost always included a de-identified subject ID, COVID-19 status, age in years and sex.

TCRbeta CDR3 regions were amplified from genomic DNA using the immunoSEQ Assay, a bias-controlled multiplex PCR. On the authors' methods: Nucleated cell counts per sample were estimated from amplification of reference gene primers within the assay. Sequence reads were collapsed and filtered to measure the absolute abundance of every unique TCRbeta CDR3 rearrangement. For each sample, productive Simpson clonality was calculated as the square root of Simpson's diversity index over productive rearrangements. Here the immuneACCESS table is served through TCRdb, limited to in-frame sequences with V and J called. Missing clones are a known gap in these copies; in checked studies unresolved V genes cover under half, and the rest lacks a known reason. Clone size and V and J calls were adopted from that table, with D and trimming inferred from the DNA. In all, the sample holds about 210,000 clones, and approximately 80% of those were seen once. Approximately 8% of the sample is in the top ten clones.

The paper as a whole reports these results and caveats: The quantity of clinical and demographic metadata differed by source and by participant and was supplied without curation.

One collaborating source in Seattle enrolled patients while the patients were actively infected and followed the patients over time throughout the course of disease. Whole blood was collected in K2EDTA tubes by collaborating institutions according to the institutions' own protocols. For TCRbeta analysis, collaborators shipped samples as frozen whole blood, isolated PBMCs, or DNA extracted from either of those sample types. For CDR1 and CDR2, the germline V gene lists MGHRA and YSYEKL. V ends up 4 bases short and J 3 bases short, with an unmatched junction base count of 19. The CDR3, cysteine through phenylalanine, is 20 amino acids long. Only the CDR3 part of the read is kept: 60 bases, read in frame from the first base.

The V and J segments used are TRBV4-1 and TRBJ2-5; a stretch of 11 junction bases matches TRBD2. This TCR came from an elderly woman with COVID-19, enrolled during active disease. The source material was peripheral blood. Read as DNA, the sequence is TGCGCCAGCAGCCCGCCTCGTAGCGGGGGGGCCGCGGGGGACGAAGAGACCCAGTACTTC. The translation is CASSPPRSGGAAGDEETQYF.